Below, 7 T cell receptor beta chains from the same sample are listed, as sequenced in a study of blood T cells in healthy people across ages. With a J-beta primer mix and a sample-barcoded 5' primer, a second PCR ran roughly 7 to 11 cycles. One entry per CDR3 protein, called by TCRdb with MiXCR from the 5' RACE reads. The sample shows hundreds of thousands of distinct CDR3 sequences, around 21% of them seen only once. Source material: blood. Every receptor here comes from an older man in good health.

The sample holds many counts of this clonotype. The V and J genes are TRBV5-1 and TRBJ2-1; TRBD2 aligns across 8 bases. Germline CDR1 and CDR2: SGHRS and YFSETQ. This CDR3 has 13 amino acids. V lost 4 bases to trimming and J lost 9 bases; unmatched junction nucleotides: 6. As DNA, the CDR3 is TGCGCCAGCAGCATCCTCCTAGCGGGTGAGCAGTTCTTC. It codes for CASSILLAGEQFF.

The rearrangement joins TRBV27 to TRBJ2-1; 8 bases match TRBD1. The J call is doubtful: the DNA matches TRBJ2-7 better. The CDR3 consists of 14 residues. Germline values: CDR1 MNHEY, CDR2 SMNVEV (reference sequence). The CDR3 sequence: CASSQQGVEHEQYF. In nucleotides, the CDR3 is TGTGCCAGCAGCCAACAGGGGGTAGAGCACGAGCAGTACTTC.

The CDR3 is CASSLGRLAGVAGTDTQYF. DNA for the CDR3: TGTGCCAGCAGCTTAGGGAGACTAGCGGGAGTCGCGGGTACAGATACGCAGTATTTT. V gene TRBV11-2 combines with J gene TRBJ2-3; TRBD2 matches 12 bases. Trimming at V came to 1 base and at J to 3 bases, leaving 11 bases not matched to a gene. This CDR3 region has 19 residues. Looked up from germline, CDR1 is SGHAT and CDR2 is FQNNGV.

This clonotype was counted between two and nine times. The chain links TRBV6-6 to TRBJ1-4; D perhaps matches TRBD1 (5 bases). This CDR3 spans 15 amino acids. V shed 2 bases and J shed 8 bases, with 15 bases lying between them. The V gene's germline CDR1 is MNHNY and CDR2 SVGAGI (reference sequence). The CDR3 loop reads CASSYTGPFQEKLFF. Here the CDR3 DNA reads TGTGCCAGCAGTTACACGGGGCCCTTTCAGGAAAAACTGTTTTTT.

The CDR3 here is CASSQSGSIDNEQFF. In DNA form, the CDR3 reads TGCGCCAGCAGCCAAAGCGGGAGTATTGACAATGAGCAGTTCTTC. The rearrangement links TRBV4-1 to TRBJ2-1, with TRBD2 matching over 8 bases. With V trimmed by 2 bases and J by 5 bases, 5 bases remained unmatched. The CDR3 runs to 15 residues. Germline V lookup: CDR1 MGHRA, CDR2 YSYEKL.

V is TRBV5-1 and J is TRBJ2-5, with 8 bases matching TRBD1. The trim removed 1 base at V and 3 bases at J, leaving 5 bases unmatched. The CDR3 runs 15 residues. Looked up from germline, CDR1 is SGHRS and CDR2 is YFSETQ. CDR3 DNA: TGCGCCAGCAGCTTGAGGACAGGGATAGAAGAGACCCAGTACTTC. Its protein is CASSLRTGIEETQYF. The full variable domain, rest sourced from reference TRBV5-1 and TRBJ2-5, is KAGVTQTPRYLIKTRGQQVTLSCSPISGHRSVSWYQQTPGQGLQFLFEYFSETQRNKGNFPGRFSGRQFSNSRSEMNVSTLELGDSALYLCASSLRTGIEETQYFGPGTRLLVL.

The chain is built from TRBV20-1 and TRBJ2-7; possibly TRBD2 for D (5 bases). The CDR3 runs to 17 residues. V was clipped by 2 bases and J by 4 bases, with 24 bases between them. Germline CDR1 DFQATT, CDR2 SNEGSKA (reference sequence). The CDR3 protein is CSARTESGVPISYEQYF. CDR3 bases: TGCAGTGCTAGAACCGAGTCCGGGGTTCCCATTTCGTACGAGCAGTACTTC.